These 32 T cell receptor beta chains came from one sample sequenced in a study of T cells in Graves' hyperthyroidism and ophthalmopathy. Regions amplified from RNA transcripts were the TCR beta CDR3 regions. Using the HTBI primer set, a first-round RT-PCR was run on the TCR CDR3. Each CDR3 protein is one row after TCRdb ran MiXCR on the multiplex PCR reads. The repertoire consists of approximately 330,000 distinct CDR3 sequences, with 21% occurring once and the leading ten covering 50%. The sequencing input was blood. These receptors were collected from a woman in her forties or fifties with Graves' hyperthyroidism.

The gene calls are TRBV6-2 or TRBV6-3 and TRBJ1-2; TRBD1 might be the D (6 bases). Deletions cut 4 bases from V and 6 bases from J, with 15 bases between. Germline V gene lookup returns CDR1 MNHEY and CDR2 SVGEGT. The CDR3 runs to 14 residues. For the CDR3, the DNA is TGTGCCAGCAGTTTTAAGCAGGGGAGCGATGGCTACACCTTC. It encodes CASSFKQGSDGYTF.

V and J are TRBV11-2 and TRBJ2-5; possible D gene TRBD2, 6 bases. The CDR3 spans 14 residues. Germline V lookup: CDR1 SGHAT, CDR2 FQNNGV. V was pared by 4 bases and J by 6 bases, with 15 bases between. For the CDR3, the DNA is TGTGCCAGCAGCTCCGCCGGAGGGTCGAAGACCCAGTACTTC. It is translated as CASSSAGGSKTQYF.

This clonotype appeared many times. The chain links TRBV27 to TRBJ2-3; D might be TRBD2 (6 bases). This CDR3 has 16 amino acids. The V end lost 5 bases, the J end lost 1 base, and 16 bases lay between the germline ends. Per germline, CDR1 MNHEY and CDR2 SMNVEV (reference sequence). The CDR3 reads CASSPAGSAGTDTQYF. The CDR3 region has the DNA TGTGCCAGCAGTCCCGCGGGGAGTGCGGGCACAGATACGCAGTATTTT.

There are many counts of this clonotype. In DNA form, the CDR3 reads TGCGCCAGCAGCCAAGTATGGGGCTTGCCTCAGCCCCAGCATTTT. It is translated as CASSQVWGLPQPQHF. The rearrangement links TRBV4-1 to TRBJ1-5; a possible D gene is TRBD1 (5 bases). V was cut by 1 base and J by 6 bases, with 13 bases left in between. The CDR3 has 15 amino acids. Germline V CDR1 and CDR2: MGHRA, YSYEKL.

This clonotype was recorded many times. The CDR3 region is CASRLQGSNQPQHF. The CDR3 bases are TGTGCCAGCAGATTACAGGGTAGCAATCAGCCCCAGCATTTT. V gene TRBV6-5 combines with J gene TRBJ1-5, with a tentative D call TRBD1 (6 bases). Germline CDR1 MNHEY, CDR2 SVGAGI. V was shortened by 6 bases and J by 0 bases, with 9 bases between the two germline ends. The CDR3 is made up of 14 amino acids.

This clonotype was observed many times. The chain employs TRBV3-1 and TRBJ2-4; D possibly uses TRBD1 or TRBD2 (6 bases each). CDR3 length: 15 amino acids. The germline V gene encodes CDR1 LGHDT and CDR2 YNNKEL (reference sequence). Trimming cost V 1 base and J 2 bases, with 9 bases left between them. The CDR3 loop reads CASSQAGASKNIQYF. The CDR3 nucleotides read TGTGCCAGCAGCCAAGCGGGGGCGTCCAAAAACATTCAGTACTTC.

Notes on this clonotype: This may be a read error: a much more frequent sequence differs by one nucleotide. The chain combines TRBV4-1 with TRBJ1-2, with TRBD1 matching 7 bases. The CDR3 spans 16 residues. Germline V gene lookup returns CDR1 MGHRA and CDR2 YSYEKL. V was pared by 4 bases and J by 2 bases, with 10 bases of the junction left unmatched. CDR3 DNA: TGCGCCAGCAGCCGGCCGACACAGGGGCAGAACTATGGCTACACCTTC. It translates to CASSRPTQGQNYGYTF.

The sample holds many counts of this clonotype. The chain carries TRBV7-2 and TRBJ2-7; D is possibly TRBD2 (5 bases). Trimming cost V 5 bases and J 1 base, with 12 bases left between them. The CDR3 loop spans 14 amino acids. Germline CDR1 reads SGHTA; CDR2 reads FQGNSA. The CDR3 sequence is CASSPSQRSYEQYF. CDR3 coding DNA: TGTGCCAGCAGCCCATCTCAGCGGTCCTACGAGCAGTACTTC.

This clonotype was recorded at least ten times. The chain couples TRBV27 to TRBJ2-7; no definite D call. This CDR3 is 13 amino acids long. Germline V gene data show CDR1 as MNHEY and CDR2 as SMNVEV (reference sequence). Between the trimmed V and J ends, which lost 2 bases and 1 base, there was a span of 6 bases. CDR3 in amino acids: CASSLRVSYEQYF. The CDR3 region has the DNA TGTGCCAGCAGTTTAAGGGTTTCCTACGAGCAGTACTTC.

The sample holds many counts of this clonotype. The chain links TRBV28 to TRBJ1-4, with 8 bases fitting TRBD1. V shed 6 bases and J 7 bases; nucleotides not matched to a gene: 7. The CDR3 loop spans 14 amino acids. Germline V CDR1 and CDR2: MDHEN, SYDVKM. The CDR3 is CASRSTGGIEKLFF. Here the CDR3 DNA reads TGTGCCAGCAGATCTACAGGGGGTATTGAAAAACTGTTTTTT. The full variable domain, its missing parts supplied by reference TRBV28 and TRBJ1-4, is DVKVTQSSRYLVKRTGEKVFLECVQDMDHENMFWYRQDPGLGLRLIYFSYDVKMKEKGDIPEGYSVSREKKERFSLILESASTNQTSMYLCASRSTGGIEKLFFGSGTQLSVL.

This clonotype appeared many times. CDR3 nucleotide sequence: TGTGCCAGCAGCTTGAGTAGCTCTAGCACAGATACGCAGTATTTT. Translating it yields CASSLSSSSTDTQYF. The chain uses TRBV11-2 and TRBJ2-3, with no clear D. V dropped 3 bases and J dropped 0 bases, with 10 bases sitting between them. CDR1 and CDR2 (germline): SGHAT, FQNNGV. The CDR3 length is 15 residues. Full variable domain (remainder filled in from reference TRBV11-2 and TRBJ2-3): EAGVAQSPRYKIIEKRQSVAFWCNPISGHATLYWYQQILGQGPKLLIQFQNNGVVDDSQLPKDRFSAERLKGVDSTLKIQPAKLEDSAVYLCASSLSSSSTDTQYFGPGTRLTVL.

This clonotype was observed a few times. This rearrangement joins TRBV19 to TRBJ2-1; the match to TRBD1 covers 8 bases. The germline V gene has CDR1 LNHDA and CDR2 SQIVND (reference sequence). The V and J ends lost 3 bases and 9 bases, in that order; junction bases with no gene match: 7. This CDR3 contains 14 residues. CDR3 in amino acids: CASSIGGQGGEQFF. The DNA for the CDR3 is TGTGCCAGTAGTATTGGCGGACAGGGCGGTGAGCAGTTCTTC.

This clonotype was counted at least ten times. The chain is built from TRBV2 and TRBJ1-4; the D is unclear. The CDR3 consists of 17 residues. From germline, CDR1 is SNHLY and CDR2 FYNNEI. The ends were cut back, 0 bases at V and 7 bases at J, with 18 bases in the middle. DNA for the CDR3: TGTGCCAGCAGTGAAGCCTTCGTACAGAATATAGGTGAAAAACTGTTTTTT. This encodes CASSEAFVQNIGEKLFF.

The V gene is TRBV5-6, the J gene TRBJ2-5, with 9 bases aligning to TRBD1. The CDR3 has 14 residues. CDR1 is SGHDT, CDR2 YYEEEE, per germline. Trimming took 7 bases from V and 4 from J; bases not matched to a gene: 8. The chain's CDR3 is CASGNRGRGETQYF. The CDR3 DNA reads as TGTGCCAGCGGCAACAGGGGGCGCGGAGAGACCCAGTACTTC.

In this sample, this clonotype turned up many times. The gene calls are TRBV11-3 and TRBJ2-5, with D perhaps matching TRBD2 (5 bases). Trimming stripped 2 bases from V and 7 bases from J, with 5 bases between. The CDR3 is made up of 11 amino acids. Germline CDR1 is SGHNT and CDR2 is YENEEA. The CDR3 loop is CASSLRGTQYF. In DNA form, the CDR3 reads TGTGCCAGCAGCTTACGGGGGACCCAGTACTTC.

This clonotype was found many times. The chain is built from TRBV28 and TRBJ1-2, with 8 bases that match TRBD1. The CDR3 is 14 amino acids. J gave up 7 bases and V 3 bases, and 7 bases lay outside the gene matches. Germline CDR1 reads MDHEN; CDR2 reads SYDVKM. The CDR3 nucleotides are TGTGCCAGCAGTTTTTGGACAGGGAGGAGTGGCTACACCTTC. Translated, it gives CASSFWTGRSGYTF.

This rearrangement joins TRBV20-1 to TRBJ1-5, with 8 bases aligning to TRBD1. The junction had 6 bases not matched to a gene; V was cut back by 4 bases and J by 1 base. Germline CDR1 reads DFQATT; CDR2 reads SNEGSKA (reference sequence). The CDR3 runs to 15 residues. DNA of the CDR3: TGCAGTGCTAATGGACAGGGAAGGAGCAATCAGCCCCAGCATTTT. It yields the protein CSANGQGRSNQPQHF.

This clonotype was detected many times. V and J are TRBV12-3 or TRBV12-4 and TRBJ1-1; 7 nucleotides match TRBD1. There are 15 residues in the CDR3. V was clipped by 4 bases and J by 1 base; unmatched bases: 6. CDR3 loop: CASSSRQGRNTEAFF. The CDR3 coding sequence is TGTGCCAGCAGTTCCCGACAGGGTCGGAACACTGAAGCTTTCTTT.

This clonotype has a count of ten or more. The chain couples TRBV7-8 to TRBJ2-1; D might be TRBD1 (6 bases). Trimming removed 4 bases from V and 10 bases from J, with 17 bases in between. The CDR3 is 14 amino acids. Germline assignment: CDR1 SGHVS and CDR2 FQNEAQ. The CDR3 nucleotides are TGTGCCAGCAGCTACGGACCAAAAGGGGGAGAGCAGTTCTTC. It yields the protein CASSYGPKGGEQFF. The whole variable domain, remainder taken from reference TRBV7-8 and TRBJ2-1, is GAGVSQSPRYKVAKRGQDVALRCDPISGHVSLFWYQQALGQGPEFLTYFQNEAQLDKSGLPSDRFFAERPEGSVSTLKIQRTQQEDSAVYLCASSYGPKGGEQFFGPGTRLTVL.

This clonotype was found a few times. The chain uses TRBV15 and TRBJ2-3, with TRBD2 as a possible D gene (6 bases). The CDR3 loop spans 13 amino acids. Germline CDR1 reads LNHNV; CDR2 reads YYDKDF (reference sequence). V was trimmed by 0 bases and J by 6 bases, leaving 7 bases between them. The CDR3 bases are TGTGCCACCAGCAGAGACCGGGGGGATACGCAGTATTTT. Its protein is CATSRDRGDTQYF.

This clonotype was counted at least ten times. The chain uses TRBV28 and TRBJ1-5; unclear D gene. The CDR3 consists of 13 residues. V was shortened by 3 bases and J by 11 bases, with 14 bases between the two germline ends. CDR1 and CDR2 (germline): MDHEN, SYDVKM. CDR3: CASSFRQTESQHF. The CDR3 DNA follows: TGTGCCAGCAGTTTTCGGCAGACGGAGTCCCAGCATTTT.

The table lists this clonotype with many counts. The chain uses TRBV28 and TRBJ2-1; D gene ambiguous. This CDR3 contains 12 residues. Germline V gives CDR1 MDHEN, CDR2 SYDVKM. V lost 5 bases and J 9 bases, leaving 11 bases between the germline ends. The CDR3 DNA reads as TGTGCCAGCAGTCTGCTGCCATCTGAGCAGTTCTTC. It specifies CASSLLPSEQFF.

This chain joins TRBV5-1 and TRBJ2-4, with D perhaps matching TRBD2 (7 bases). CDR1 SGHRS and CDR2 YFSETQ come from the germline V gene. The CDR3 loop spans 14 amino acids. V was pared by 2 bases and J by 8 bases, with 14 bases between. The CDR3 sequence is CASSFKKGGDIQYF. The CDR3 DNA reads TGCGCCAGCAGCTTCAAAAAGGGGGGGGACATTCAGTACTTC.

The V call is TRBV28, the J call TRBJ2-1; TRBD2 agrees at 10 bases. The CDR3 runs 15 residues. Germline lookup yields CDR1 MDHEN and CDR2 SYDVKM. V lost 3 bases to trimming and J lost 7 bases; unmatched junction nucleotides: 6. CDR3 nucleotide sequence: TGTGCCAGCAGTTTTAGCCTAGCGGGAGAGAATGAGCAGTTCTTC. This translates into CASSFSLAGENEQFF.

The J gene is TRBJ1-1, the V gene TRBV7-9; D remains ambiguous. This CDR3 has 14 amino acids. Trimming removed 0 bases from V and 3 bases from J, with 8 bases in between. CDR1 SEHNR and CDR2 FQNEAQ come from the germline V gene (reference sequence). Here the CDR3 DNA reads TGTGCCAGCAGCTTAGCGCATCAGGACACTGAAGCTTTCTTT. Translated, it gives CASSLAHQDTEAFF.

The table lists this clonotype with many counts. The chain uses TRBV5-1 and TRBJ2-5; TRBD1 agrees at 10 bases. The CDR3 totals 14 residues. The junction had 3 bases not matched to a gene; V was cut back by 7 bases and J by 0 bases. The germline V gene has CDR1 SGHRS and CDR2 YFSETQ. In DNA form, the CDR3 reads TGCGCCAGCGGGGACAGGGGATACCAAGAGACCCAGTACTTC. Translating gives CASGDRGYQETQYF.

This clonotype was seen a single time. The chain is built from TRBV12-3 or TRBV12-4 and TRBJ2-3; 13 bases agree with TRBD2. The trim removed 3 bases at V and 1 base at J, leaving 1 base unmatched. The CDR3 has 16 residues. The CDR3 DNA is TGTGCCAGCAGTTTCGGACTAGCGGGAGGCACAGATACGCAGTATTTT. This gives the protein CASSFGLAGGTDTQYF.

This clonotype was counted many times. The chain carries TRBV7-9 and TRBJ2-1; D may be TRBD1 or TRBD2 (5 bases each). Trimming took 3 bases from V and 9 from J, leaving 9 bases between them. Germline loops: CDR1 SEHNR, CDR2 FQNEAQ (reference sequence). The CDR3 runs 12 residues. The CDR3 sequence is CASSLSGTEQFF. DNA of the CDR3: TGTGCCAGCAGCTTGAGTGGGACTGAGCAGTTCTTC.

The chain links TRBV28 to TRBJ1-5; the D gene is possibly TRBD1 (5 bases). The V gene lost 6 bases and the J gene lost 1 base, with 13 bases spanning the gap. The germline gives CDR1 MDHEN, CDR2 SYDVKM. The CDR3 is 15 residues long. The CDR3 reads CASSPGGDSNQPQHF. CDR3 DNA: TGTGCCAGCAGCCCCGGGGGGGACAGCAATCAGCCCCAGCATTTT.

In this sample, this clonotype turned up many times. This rearrangement joins TRBV27 to TRBJ1-2, with D unresolved. This CDR3 is built from 13 residues. Germline V gives CDR1 MNHEY, CDR2 SMNVEV (reference sequence). With 6 bases removed from V and 8 bases from J, the gap between germline ends came to 16 bases. DNA of the CDR3: TGTGCCAGCAGCCGCGACCCTACTAAAGGCTACACCTTC. Its translation: CASSRDPTKGYTF.

This clonotype was observed at least ten times. The V call is TRBV30, the J call TRBJ2-7; D is unclear. Deletions cut 1 base from V and 0 bases from J, with 10 bases between. Germline V CDR1 and CDR2: GTSNPN, SVGIG (reference sequence). The CDR3 sequence is 14 residues long. CDR3 bases: TGTGCCTGGAGTGCCAGCCTGAGCTCCTACGAGCAGTACTTC. Its protein is CAWSASLSSYEQYF.

The chain recombines TRBV28 with TRBJ2-7; 7 bases agree with TRBD1. The CDR3 runs to 14 residues. V gave up 7 bases and J gave up 7 bases; unmatched junction bases: 13. Germline loops: CDR1 MDHEN, CDR2 SYDVKM. The CDR3 nucleotides read TGTGCCAGCACCCCAGGGGGTTGGTTATGGGAGCAGTACTTC. This translates into CASTPGGWLWEQYF.